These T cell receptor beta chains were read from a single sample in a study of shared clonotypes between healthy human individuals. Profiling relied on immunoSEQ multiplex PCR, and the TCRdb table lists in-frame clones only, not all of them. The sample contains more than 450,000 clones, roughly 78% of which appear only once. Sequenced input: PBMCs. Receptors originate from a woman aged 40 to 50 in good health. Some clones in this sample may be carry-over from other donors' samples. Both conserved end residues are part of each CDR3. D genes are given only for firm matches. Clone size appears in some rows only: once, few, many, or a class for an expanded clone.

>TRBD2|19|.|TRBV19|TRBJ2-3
CASSIAGGGGLGATDTQYF
TGTGCCAGTAGTATAGCCGGCGGAGGAGGACTAGGGGCCACAGATACGCAGTATTTT
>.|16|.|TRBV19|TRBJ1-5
CASSMWRGNSNQPQHF
TGTGCCAGTAGTATGTGGAGGGGAAATAGCAATCAGCCCCAGCATTTT
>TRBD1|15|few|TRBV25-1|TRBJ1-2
CASSEGTGVDYGYTF
TGTGCCAGCAGTGAAGGGACAGGGGTAGACTATGGCTACACCTTC
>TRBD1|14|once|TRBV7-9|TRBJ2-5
CASSPTNRGETQYF
TGTGCCAGCAGTCCAACGAACAGGGGTGAGACCCAGTACTTC
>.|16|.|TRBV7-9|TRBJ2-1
CASSPIGGSSYNEQFF
TGTGCCAGCAGCCCAATAGGGGGGAGCTCCTACAATGAGCAGTTCTTC
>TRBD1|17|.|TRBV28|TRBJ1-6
CASSTFRTGEGNSPLHF
TGTGCCAGCAGTACGTTCCGGACAGGGGAGGGAAATTCACCCCTCCACTTT
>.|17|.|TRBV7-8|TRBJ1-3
CASSLVGWASSGNTIYF
TGTGCCAGCAGCTTAGTGGGATGGGCGAGCTCTGGAAACACCATATATTTT
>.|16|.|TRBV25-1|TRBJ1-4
CASSELRGSTNEKLFF
TGTGCCAGCAGTGAACTACGGGGTTCAACTAATGAAAAACTGTTTTTT
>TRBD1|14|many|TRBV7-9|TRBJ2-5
CASSRQGSKETQYF
TGTGCCAGCAGCAGACAGGGTTCAAAAGAGACCCAGTACTTC
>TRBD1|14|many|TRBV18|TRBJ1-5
CASSPGQGFEPQHF
TGTGCCAGCTCACCAGGACAGGGGTTTGAGCCCCAGCATTTT
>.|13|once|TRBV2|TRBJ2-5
CASSEQGLVTQYF
TGTGCCAGCAGTGAACAGGGGCTGGTGACCCAGTACTTC
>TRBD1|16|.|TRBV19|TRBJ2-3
CASSFPGQGASDTQYF
TGTGCCAGTAGTTTCCCGGGGCAGGGGGCATCAGATACGCAGTATTTT
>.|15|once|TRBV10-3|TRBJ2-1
CAISVGGVSYNEQFF
TGTGCCATCAGTGTCGGAGGGGTATCCTACAATGAGCAGTTCTTC
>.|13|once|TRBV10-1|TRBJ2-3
CASSEPFTDTQYF
TGCGCCAGCAGTGAGCCCTTCACAGATACGCAGTATTTT
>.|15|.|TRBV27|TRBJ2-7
CASSPSGRPIYEQYF
TGTGCCAGCAGTCCATCGGGACGGCCAATCTACGAGCAGTACTTC
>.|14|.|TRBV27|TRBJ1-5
CASSSRTAYQPQHF
TGTGCCAGCAGTTCCAGGACAGCGTATCAGCCCCAGCATTTT
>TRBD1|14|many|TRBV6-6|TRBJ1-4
CASSEQGGGEKLFF
TGTGCCAGCAGTGAGCAGGGGGGAGGCGAAAAACTGTTTTTT
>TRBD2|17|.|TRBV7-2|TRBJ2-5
CASSLVRLAGGLETQYF
TGTGCCAGCAGCTTAGTCAGACTAGCGGGAGGATTAGAGACCCAGTACTTC
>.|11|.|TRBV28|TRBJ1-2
CASNLGYGYTF
TGTGCCAGCAATCTGGGTTATGGCTACACCTTC
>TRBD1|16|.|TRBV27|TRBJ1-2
CASSLSRDRVNYGYTF
TGTGCCAGCAGTTTATCACGGGACAGGGTTAACTATGGCTACACCTTC
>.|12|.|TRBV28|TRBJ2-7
CASSPPGDEQYF
TGTGCCAGCAGCCCCCCCGGGGACGAGCAGTACTTC
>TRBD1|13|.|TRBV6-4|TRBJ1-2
CASSQGANYGYTF
TGTGCCAGCAGCCAGGGGGCAAACTATGGCTACACCTTC
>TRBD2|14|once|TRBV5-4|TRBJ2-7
CASILSGRNDEQYF
TGTGCCAGCATCCTAAGCGGGAGGAATGACGAGCAGTACTTC
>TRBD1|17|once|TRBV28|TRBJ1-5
CASSLTRGLISNQPQHF
TGTGCCAGCAGTTTAACCAGGGGGTTGATTAGCAATCAGCCCCAGCATTTT
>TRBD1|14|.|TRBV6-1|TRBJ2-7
CASSPTGGRRWQYF
TGTGCCAGCAGCCCGACAGGGGGGAGGCGTTGGCAGTACTTC
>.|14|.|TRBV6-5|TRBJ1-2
CASRRPQSNYGYTF
TGTGCCAGCAGACGCCCACAGAGTAACTATGGCTACACCTTC
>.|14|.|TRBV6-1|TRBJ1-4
CASSAPGDNEKLFF
TGTGCCAGCAGTGCGCCGGGGGATAATGAAAAACTGTTTTTT
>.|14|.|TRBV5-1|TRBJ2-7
CASSAEGTYYEQYF
TGCGCCAGCAGCGCGGAGGGGACCTACTACGAGCAGTACTTC
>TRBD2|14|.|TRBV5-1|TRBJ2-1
CASREGGDYNEQFF
TGCGCCAGCAGGGAGGGAGGGGACTACAATGAGCAGTTCTTC
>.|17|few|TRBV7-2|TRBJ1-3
CASSLAPAAISGNTIYF
TGTGCCAGCAGCTTAGCGCCGGCAGCTATCTCTGGAAACACCATATATTTT
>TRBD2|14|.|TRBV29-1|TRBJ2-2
CSVQTSGYTGELFF
TGCAGCGTCCAAACTAGCGGGTACACCGGGGAGCTGTTTTTT
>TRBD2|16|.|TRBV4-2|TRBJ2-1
CASSQASSSGFYEQFF
TGTGCCAGCAGCCAAGCGTCGTCTAGCGGGTTCTATGAGCAGTTCTTC
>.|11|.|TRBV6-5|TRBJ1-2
CASRAGYGYTF
TGTGCCAGTCGGGCAGGGTATGGCTACACCTTC
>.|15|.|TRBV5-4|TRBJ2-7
CASSGLQGFTYEQYF
TGTGCCAGCAGCGGGTTACAGGGATTTACCTACGAGCAGTACTTC
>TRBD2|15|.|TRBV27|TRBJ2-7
CASSQNLAATYEQYF
TGTGCCAGCAGCCAGAACCTAGCGGCTACCTACGAGCAGTACTTC
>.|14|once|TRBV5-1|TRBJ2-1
CASSLAVTYNEQFF
TGCGCCAGCAGCTTGGCGGTAACCTACAATGAGCAGTTCTTC
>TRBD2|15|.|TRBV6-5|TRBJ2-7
CASRYRTSGKGEQYF
TGTGCCAGCAGGTACCGAACTAGCGGGAAAGGCGAGCAGTACTTC
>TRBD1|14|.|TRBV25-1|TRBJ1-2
CASSAGTGLYGYTF
TGTGCCAGCAGTGCCGGGACAGGGCTCTATGGCTACACCTTC
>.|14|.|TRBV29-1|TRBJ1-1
CSVGTGLSNTEAFF
TGCAGCGTTGGGACGGGACTGTCGAACACTGAAGCCTTCTTT
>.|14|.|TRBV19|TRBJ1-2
CASTMHVGEYGYTF
TGTGCCAGTACCATGCACGTGGGGGAGTATGGCTACACCTTC
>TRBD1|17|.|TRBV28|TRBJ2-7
CASSDNPGQGRSYEQYF
TGTGCCAGCAGCGACAATCCGGGACAGGGGCGCTCCTACGAGCAGTACTTC
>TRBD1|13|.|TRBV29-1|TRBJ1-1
CSVGTGGNTEAFF
TGCAGCGTTGGGACAGGGGGGAACACTGAAGCTTTCTTT
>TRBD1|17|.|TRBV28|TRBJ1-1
CASSLWGLQGADTEAFF
TGTGCCAGCAGTTTATGGGGCCTGCAGGGGGCGGACACTGAAGCTTTCTTT
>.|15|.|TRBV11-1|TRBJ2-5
CASSPRLRTEETQYF
TGTGCCAGCAGCCCTCGCCTCCGGACAGAAGAGACCCAGTACTTC
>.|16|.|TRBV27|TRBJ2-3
CASSPIAGGIADTQYF
TGTGCCAGCAGTCCTATCGCGGGCGGGATAGCAGATACGCAGTATTTT
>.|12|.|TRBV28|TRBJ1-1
CATTRGTGEAFF
TGTGCCACCACCCGGGGTACTGGTGAAGCTTTCTTT
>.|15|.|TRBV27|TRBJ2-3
CASSLLSVAADTQYF
TGTGCCAGCAGTTTATTATCGGTGGCCGCAGATACGCAGTATTTT
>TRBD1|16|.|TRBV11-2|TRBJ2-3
CASSSRQGARTDTQYF
TGTGCCAGCAGCTCCCGACAGGGGGCGCGTACAGATACGCAGTATTTT
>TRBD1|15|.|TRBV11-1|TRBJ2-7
CASSSLRDRGYEQYF
TGTGCCAGCAGCTCACTACGGGACAGGGGCTACGAGCAGTACTTC
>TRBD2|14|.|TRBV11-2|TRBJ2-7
CASSWGLAGWEQYF
TGTGCCAGCAGCTGGGGACTAGCGGGATGGGAGCAGTACTTC
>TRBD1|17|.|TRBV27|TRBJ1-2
CASSWRDFRTGVSGYTF
TGTGCCAGCAGTTGGAGGGACTTTAGGACAGGGGTTTCTGGCTACACCTTC
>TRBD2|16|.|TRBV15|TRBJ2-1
CATSRDRLAGVNEQFF
TGTGCCACCAGCAGAGATCGTCTAGCGGGAGTCAATGAGCAGTTCTTC
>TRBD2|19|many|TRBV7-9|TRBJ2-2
CASSLVTSGRAANTGELFF
TGTGCCAGCAGCTTAGTCACTAGCGGGAGAGCGGCGAACACCGGGGAGCTGTTTTTT
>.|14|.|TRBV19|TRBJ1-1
CASSISGRYTEAFF
TGTGCCAGTAGTATTTCCGGGAGGTACACTGAAGCTTTCTTT
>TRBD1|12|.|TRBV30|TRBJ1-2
CAWSTGGVGYTF
TGTGCCTGGAGCACAGGGGGCGTCGGCTACACCTTC
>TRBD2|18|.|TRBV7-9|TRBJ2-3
CASSFGQGLAGGADTQYF
TGTGCCAGCAGCTTCGGACAGGGTTTAGCGGGAGGTGCAGATACGCAGTATTTT
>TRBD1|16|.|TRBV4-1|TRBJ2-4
CASSQVSRDRGNIQYF
TGCGCCAGCAGCCAAGTCAGCCGGGACAGGGGAAACATTCAGTACTTC
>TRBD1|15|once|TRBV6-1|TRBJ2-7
CASSEFRDRGYEQYF
TGTGCCAGCAGTGAATTTAGGGACAGGGGCTACGAGCAGTACTTC